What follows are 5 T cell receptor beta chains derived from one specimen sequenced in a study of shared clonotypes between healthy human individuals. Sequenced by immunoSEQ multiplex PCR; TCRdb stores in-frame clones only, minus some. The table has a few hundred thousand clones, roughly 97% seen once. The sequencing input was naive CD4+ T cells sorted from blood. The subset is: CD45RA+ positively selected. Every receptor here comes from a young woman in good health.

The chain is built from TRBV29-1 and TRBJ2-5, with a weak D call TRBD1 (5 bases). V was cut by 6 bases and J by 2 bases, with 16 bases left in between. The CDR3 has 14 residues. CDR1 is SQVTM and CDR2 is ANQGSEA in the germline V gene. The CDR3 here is CSVCRVSQQETQYF. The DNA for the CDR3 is TGCAGCGTGTGCAGGGTCTCCCAACAAGAGACCCAGTACTTC. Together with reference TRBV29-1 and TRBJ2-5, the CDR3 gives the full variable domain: SAVISQKPSRDICQRGTSLTIQCQVDSQVTMMFWYRQQPGQSLTLIATANQGSEATYESGFVIDKFPISRPNLTFSTLTVSNMSPEDSSIYLCSVCRVSQQETQYFGPGTRLLVL.

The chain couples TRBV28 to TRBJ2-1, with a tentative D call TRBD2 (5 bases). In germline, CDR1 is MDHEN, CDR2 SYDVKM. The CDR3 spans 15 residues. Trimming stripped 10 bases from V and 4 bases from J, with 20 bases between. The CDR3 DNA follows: TGTGCCACCCTTCCTCAGGCCCGGGAATACAATGAGCAGTTCTTC. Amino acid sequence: CATLPQAREYNEQFF. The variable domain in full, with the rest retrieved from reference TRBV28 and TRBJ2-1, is DVKVTQSSRYLVKRTGEKVFLECVQDMDHENMFWYRQDPGLGLRLIYFSYDVKMKEKGDIPEGYSVSREKKERFSLILESASTNQTSMYLCATLPQAREYNEQFFGPGTRLTVL.

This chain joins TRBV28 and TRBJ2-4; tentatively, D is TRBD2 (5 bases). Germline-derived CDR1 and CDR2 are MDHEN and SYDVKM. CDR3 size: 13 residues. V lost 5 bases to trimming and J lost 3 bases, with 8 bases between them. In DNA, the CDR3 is TGTGCCAGCAGTCCACGGGACAAAAACATTCAGTACTTC. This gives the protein CASSPRDKNIQYF.

CDR3 sequence reads: CASSPGQDYEQYF. In DNA form, the CDR3 reads TGCGCCAGCAGCCCGGGACAGGACTACGAGCAGTACTTC. The V call is TRBV5-1, the J call TRBJ2-7; TRBD1 aligns across 8 bases. Trimming took 4 bases from V and 3 from J; bases not matched to a gene: 3. This CDR3 has 13 residues. Germline CDR1 and CDR2: SGHRS and YFSETQ.

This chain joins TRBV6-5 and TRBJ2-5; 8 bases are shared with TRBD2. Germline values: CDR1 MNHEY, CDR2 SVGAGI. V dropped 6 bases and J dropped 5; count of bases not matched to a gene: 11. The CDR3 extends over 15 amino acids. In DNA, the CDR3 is TGTGCCAGCAGCCCCGGGGGGGATCCCCGGGAGACCCAGTACTTC. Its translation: CASSPGGDPRETQYF.